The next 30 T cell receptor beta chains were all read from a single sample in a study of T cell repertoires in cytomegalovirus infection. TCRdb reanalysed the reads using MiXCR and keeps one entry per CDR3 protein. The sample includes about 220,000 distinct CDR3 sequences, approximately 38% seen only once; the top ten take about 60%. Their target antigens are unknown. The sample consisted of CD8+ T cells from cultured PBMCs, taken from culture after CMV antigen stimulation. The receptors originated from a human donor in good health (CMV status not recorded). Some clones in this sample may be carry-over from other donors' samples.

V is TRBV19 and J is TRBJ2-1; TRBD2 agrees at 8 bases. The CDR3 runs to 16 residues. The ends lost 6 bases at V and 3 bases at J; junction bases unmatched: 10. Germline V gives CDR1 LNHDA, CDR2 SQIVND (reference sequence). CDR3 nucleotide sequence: TGTGCCAGTAGACCCCGGGGTAGCGGGGACTACAATGAGCAGTTCTTC. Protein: CASRPRGSGDYNEQFF.

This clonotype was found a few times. Here the CDR3 reads CASSYGDTQYF. Written as DNA, the CDR3 is TGTGCCAGCAGTTACGGAGATACGCAGTATTTT. V gene TRBV6-2 or TRBV6-3 combines with J gene TRBJ2-3; unclear D gene. V lost 2 bases to trimming and J lost 5 bases, with 2 bases between them. CDR1 and CDR2 (germline): MNHEY, SVGEGT. The length of the CDR3 is 11 residues.

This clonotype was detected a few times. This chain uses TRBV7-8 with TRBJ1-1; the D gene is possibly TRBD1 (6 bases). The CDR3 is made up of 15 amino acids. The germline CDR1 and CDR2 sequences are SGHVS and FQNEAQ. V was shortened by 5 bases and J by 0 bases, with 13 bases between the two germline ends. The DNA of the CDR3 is TGTGCCAGCAGCCAGACGGACAGAATGAACACTGAAGCTTTCTTT. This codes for CASSQTDRMNTEAFF.

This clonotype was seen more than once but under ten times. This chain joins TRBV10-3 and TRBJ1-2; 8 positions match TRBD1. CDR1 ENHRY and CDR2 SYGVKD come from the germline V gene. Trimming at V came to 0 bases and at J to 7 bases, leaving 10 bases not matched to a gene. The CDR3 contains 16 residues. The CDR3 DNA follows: TGTGCCATCAGTGAGTCGGGACAGGAACCGCGCAGTGGCTACACCTTC. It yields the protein CAISESGQEPRSGYTF.

CDR3 nucleotide sequence: TGTGCCAGCAGTCCCCCGACAGGGTATACCTCTGGGGAGCTGTTTTTT. Its protein product is CASSPPTGYTSGELFF. V and J are TRBV12-3 or TRBV12-4 and TRBJ2-2; 7 bases map to TRBD1. The CDR3 is 16 residues long. The V segment lost 5 bases and the J segment 8 bases; nucleotides outside the gene matches: 14.

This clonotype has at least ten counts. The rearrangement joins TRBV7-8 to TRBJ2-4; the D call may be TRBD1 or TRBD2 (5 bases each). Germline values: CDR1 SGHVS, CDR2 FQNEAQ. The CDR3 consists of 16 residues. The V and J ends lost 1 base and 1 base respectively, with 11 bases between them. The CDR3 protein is CASSLGRGDAKNIQYF. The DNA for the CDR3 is TGTGCCAGCAGCTTAGGGAGAGGGGACGCCAAAAACATTCAGTACTTC.

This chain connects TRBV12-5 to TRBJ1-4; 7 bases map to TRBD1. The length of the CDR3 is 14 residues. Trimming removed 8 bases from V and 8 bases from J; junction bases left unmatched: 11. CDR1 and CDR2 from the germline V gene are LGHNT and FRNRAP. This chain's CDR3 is CASRGRGEREKLFF. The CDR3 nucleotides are TGTGCTAGTAGGGGCAGGGGGGAGCGAGAAAAACTGTTTTTT.

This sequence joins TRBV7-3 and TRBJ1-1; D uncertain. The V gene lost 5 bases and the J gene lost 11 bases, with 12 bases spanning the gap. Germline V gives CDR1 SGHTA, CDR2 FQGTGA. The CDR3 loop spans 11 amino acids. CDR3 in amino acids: CASSQERWAFF. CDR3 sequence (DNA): TGTGCCAGCAGCCAGGAGAGATGGGCTTTCTTT.

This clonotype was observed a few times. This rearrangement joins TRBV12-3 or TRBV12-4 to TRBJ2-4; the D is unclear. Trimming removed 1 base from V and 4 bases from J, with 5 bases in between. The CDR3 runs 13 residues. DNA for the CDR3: TGTGCCAGCAGTTTAGGGGCGAAAAACATTCAGTACTTC. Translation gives CASSLGAKNIQYF.

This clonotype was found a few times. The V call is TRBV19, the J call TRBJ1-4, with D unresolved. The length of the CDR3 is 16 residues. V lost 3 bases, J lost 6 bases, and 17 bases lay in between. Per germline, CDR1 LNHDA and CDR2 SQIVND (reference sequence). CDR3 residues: CASSMSGGEWDEKLFF. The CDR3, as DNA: TGTGCCAGTAGTATGTCCGGCGGGGAATGGGATGAAAAACTGTTTTTT. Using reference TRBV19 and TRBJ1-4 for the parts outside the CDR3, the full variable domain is DGGITQSPKYLFRKEGQNVTLSCEQNLNHDAMYWYRQDPGQGLRLIYYSQIVNDFQKGDIAEGYSVSREKKESFPLTVTSAQKNPTAFYLCASSMSGGEWDEKLFFGSGTQLSVL.

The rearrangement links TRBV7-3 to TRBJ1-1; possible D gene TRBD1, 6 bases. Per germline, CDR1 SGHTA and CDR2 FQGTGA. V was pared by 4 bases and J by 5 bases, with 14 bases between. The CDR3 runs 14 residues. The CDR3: CASSSTGLATEAFF. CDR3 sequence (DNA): TGTGCCAGCAGCTCCACAGGGCTGGCAACTGAAGCTTTCTTT.

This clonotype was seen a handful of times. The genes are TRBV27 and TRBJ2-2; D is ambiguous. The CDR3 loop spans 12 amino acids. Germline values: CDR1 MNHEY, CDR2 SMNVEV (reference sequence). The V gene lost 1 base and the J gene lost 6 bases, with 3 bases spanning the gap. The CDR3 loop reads CASSLLPGELFF. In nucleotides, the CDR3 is TGTGCCAGCAGTTTATTGCCCGGGGAGCTGTTTTTT.

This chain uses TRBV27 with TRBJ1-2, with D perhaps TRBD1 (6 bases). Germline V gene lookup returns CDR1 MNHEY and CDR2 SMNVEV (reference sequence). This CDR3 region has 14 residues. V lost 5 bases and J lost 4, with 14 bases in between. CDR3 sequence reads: CASSGGGFRYGYTF. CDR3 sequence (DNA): TGTGCCAGCAGTGGAGGGGGGTTTCGCTATGGCTACACCTTC.

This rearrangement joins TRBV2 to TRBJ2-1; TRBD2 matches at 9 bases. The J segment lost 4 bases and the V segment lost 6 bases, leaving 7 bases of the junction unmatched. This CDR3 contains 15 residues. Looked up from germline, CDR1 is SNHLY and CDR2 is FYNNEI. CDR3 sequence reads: CASSTVAGVYNEQFF. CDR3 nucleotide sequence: TGTGCCAGCAGCACAGTAGCGGGAGTTTACAATGAGCAGTTCTTC.

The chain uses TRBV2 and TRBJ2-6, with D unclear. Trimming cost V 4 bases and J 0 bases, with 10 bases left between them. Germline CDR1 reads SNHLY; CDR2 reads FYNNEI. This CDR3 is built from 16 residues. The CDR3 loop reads CASSGLESSGANVLTF. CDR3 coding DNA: TGTGCCAGCAGTGGGCTAGAGAGCTCTGGGGCCAACGTCCTGACTTTC.

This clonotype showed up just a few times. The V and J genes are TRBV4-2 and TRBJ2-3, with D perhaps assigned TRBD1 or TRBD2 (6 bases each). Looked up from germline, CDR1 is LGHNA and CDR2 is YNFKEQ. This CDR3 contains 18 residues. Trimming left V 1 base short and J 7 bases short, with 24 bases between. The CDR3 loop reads CASSQGVSGADRRNTQYF. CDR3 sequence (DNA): TGTGCCAGCAGCCAAGGGGTTTCGGGGGCGGATCGGCGGAATACGCAGTATTTT.

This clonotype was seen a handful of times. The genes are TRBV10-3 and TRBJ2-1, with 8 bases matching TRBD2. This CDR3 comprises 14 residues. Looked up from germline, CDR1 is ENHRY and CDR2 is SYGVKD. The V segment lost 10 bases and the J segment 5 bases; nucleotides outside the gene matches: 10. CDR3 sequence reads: CATTSGTRDNEQFF. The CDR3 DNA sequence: TGTGCCACCACCTCCGGGACTAGAGACAATGAGCAGTTCTTC.

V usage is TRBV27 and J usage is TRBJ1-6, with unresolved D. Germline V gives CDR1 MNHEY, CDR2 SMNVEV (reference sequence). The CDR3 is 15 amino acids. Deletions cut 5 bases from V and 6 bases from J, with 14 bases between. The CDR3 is CASSLKERTNSPLHF. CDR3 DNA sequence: TGTGCCAGCAGTCTAAAGGAGCGGACTAATTCACCCCTCCACTTT.

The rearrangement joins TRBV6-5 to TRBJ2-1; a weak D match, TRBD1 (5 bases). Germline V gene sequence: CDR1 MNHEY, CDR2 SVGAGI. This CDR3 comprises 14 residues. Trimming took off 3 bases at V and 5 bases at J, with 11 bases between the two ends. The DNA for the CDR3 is TGTGCCAGCAGTTATAACAGGTTCGACAATGAGCAGTTCTTC. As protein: CASSYNRFDNEQFF.

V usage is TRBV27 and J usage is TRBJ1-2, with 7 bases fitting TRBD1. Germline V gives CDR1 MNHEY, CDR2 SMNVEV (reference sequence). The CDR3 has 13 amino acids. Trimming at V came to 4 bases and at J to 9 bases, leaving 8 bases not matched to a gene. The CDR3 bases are TGTGCCAGCAGTTCCCGACAGGGTCGTTGCTACACCTTC. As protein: CASSSRQGRCYTF.

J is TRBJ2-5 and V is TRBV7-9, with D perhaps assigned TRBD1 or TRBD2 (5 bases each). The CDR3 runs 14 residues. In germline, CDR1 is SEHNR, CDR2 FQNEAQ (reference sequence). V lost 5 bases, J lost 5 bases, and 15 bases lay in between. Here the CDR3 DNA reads TGTGCCAGCAGCCGAGGGGCGATGCGGGAGACCCAGTACTTC. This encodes CASSRGAMRETQYF.

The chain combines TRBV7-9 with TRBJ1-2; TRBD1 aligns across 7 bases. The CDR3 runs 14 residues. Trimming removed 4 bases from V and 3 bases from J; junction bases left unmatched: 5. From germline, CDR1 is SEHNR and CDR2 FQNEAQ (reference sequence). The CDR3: CASSSTGKDYGYTF. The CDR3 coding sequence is TGTGCCAGCAGCTCGACAGGGAAGGACTATGGCTACACCTTC.

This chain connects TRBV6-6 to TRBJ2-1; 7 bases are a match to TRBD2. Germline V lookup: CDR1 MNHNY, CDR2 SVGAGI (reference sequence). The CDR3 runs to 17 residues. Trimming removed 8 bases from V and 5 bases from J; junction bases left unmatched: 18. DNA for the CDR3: TGTGCCAGCGCGGGGACTACGCCAGAGTCCCCAAACAATGAGCAGTTCTTC. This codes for CASAGTTPESPNNEQFF.

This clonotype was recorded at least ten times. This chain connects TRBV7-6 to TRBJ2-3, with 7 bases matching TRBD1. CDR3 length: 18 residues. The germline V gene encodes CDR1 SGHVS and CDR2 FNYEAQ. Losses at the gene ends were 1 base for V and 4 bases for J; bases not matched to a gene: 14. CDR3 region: CASSLGQGGMGGPDTQYF. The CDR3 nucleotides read TGTGCCAGCAGCTTAGGACAGGGCGGAATGGGCGGCCCAGATACGCAGTATTTT.

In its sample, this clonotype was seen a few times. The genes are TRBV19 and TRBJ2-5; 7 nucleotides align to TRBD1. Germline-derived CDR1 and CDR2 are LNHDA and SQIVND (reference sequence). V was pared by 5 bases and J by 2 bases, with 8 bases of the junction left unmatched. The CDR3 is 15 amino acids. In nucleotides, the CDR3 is TGTGCCAGTAGTCCGAGGGACAGTTATCAAGAGACCCAGTACTTC. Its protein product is CASSPRDSYQETQYF.

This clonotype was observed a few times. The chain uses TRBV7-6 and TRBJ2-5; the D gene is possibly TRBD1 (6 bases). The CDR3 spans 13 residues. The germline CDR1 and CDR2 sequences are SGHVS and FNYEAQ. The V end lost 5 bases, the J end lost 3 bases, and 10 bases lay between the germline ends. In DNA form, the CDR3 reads TGTGCCAGCAGCCCTCAGGGGAAAGAGACCCAGTACTTC. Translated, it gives CASSPQGKETQYF. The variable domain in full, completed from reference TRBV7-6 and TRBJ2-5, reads GAGVSQSPRYKVTKRGQDVALRCDPISGHVSLYWYRQALGQGPEFLTYFNYEAQQDKSGLPNDRFSAERPEGSISTLTIQRTEQRDSAMYRCASSPQGKETQYFGPGTRLLVL.

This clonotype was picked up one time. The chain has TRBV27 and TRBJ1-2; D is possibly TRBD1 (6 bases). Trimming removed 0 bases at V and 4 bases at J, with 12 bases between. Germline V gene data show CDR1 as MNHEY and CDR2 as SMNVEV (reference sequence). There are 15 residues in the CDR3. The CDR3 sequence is CASSLSSGGAYGYTF. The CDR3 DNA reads TGTGCCAGCAGTTTATCATCCGGGGGGGCCTATGGCTACACCTTC.

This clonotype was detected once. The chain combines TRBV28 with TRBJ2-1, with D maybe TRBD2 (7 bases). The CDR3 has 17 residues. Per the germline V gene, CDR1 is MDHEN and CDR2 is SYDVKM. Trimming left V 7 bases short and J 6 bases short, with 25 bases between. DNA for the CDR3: TGTGCCAGCACCCCACTTAACAGGGAGGGTATTTTCAATGAGCAGTTCTTC. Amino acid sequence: CASTPLNREGIFNEQFF.

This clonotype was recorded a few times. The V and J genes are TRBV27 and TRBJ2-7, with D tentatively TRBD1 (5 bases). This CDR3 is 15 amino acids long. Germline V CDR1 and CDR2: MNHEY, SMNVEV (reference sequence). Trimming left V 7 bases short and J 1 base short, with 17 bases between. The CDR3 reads CASMLNPGSSYEQYF. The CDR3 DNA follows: TGTGCCAGCATGCTAAACCCAGGGTCATCCTACGAGCAGTACTTC.

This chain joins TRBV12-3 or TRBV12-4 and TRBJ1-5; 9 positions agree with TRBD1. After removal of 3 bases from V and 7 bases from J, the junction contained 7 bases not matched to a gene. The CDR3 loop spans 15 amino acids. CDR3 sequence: CASSFSGQGRQPQHF. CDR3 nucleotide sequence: TGTGCCAGCAGTTTTTCGGGACAGGGAAGGCAGCCCCAGCATTTT.